A single T cell receptor beta chain is shown here with its context. Enrollment of patients from Seattle took place during active infection, with longitudinal follow-up. The sample is drawn from a study of blood T cell repertoires in COVID-19. Study overall: T cells, B-cell-depleted T cells, or PBMCs provided the cDNA or gDNA that served as material.

This CDR3 region has 15 residues. V dropped 2 bases and J dropped 4; count of bases not matched to a gene: 5. Germline-derived CDR1 and CDR2 are SGHTA and FQGNSA. Libraries were prepared by immunoSEQ multiplex PCR; TCRdb keeps only in-frame clonotypes and omits some of them. The sample records hundreds of thousands of clones, approximately 85% being singletons. This sequence was found in an elderly woman with COVID-19, enrolled during active disease. The rearrangement links TRBV7-2 to TRBJ1-5; 7 bases are a match to TRBD1. Sequenced input: peripheral blood. The CDR3 loop reads CASSLQGEMNQPQHF. CDR3 sequence (DNA): TGTGCCAGCAGCTTACAGGGGGAGATGAATCAGCCCCAGCATTTT.